The present T cell receptor (beta chain) was sequenced within a study of blood T cells in healthy people across ages. Healthy Caucasians from Russia aged about 6 to 100 served as donors. For the second PCR, which ran for about 7 to 11 cycles, a sample-barcoded 5' primer and a J-beta primer mix were used. Each cDNA molecule carried a tag from a template-switch adaptor that contained 12 random nucleotides. In TCRdb, the 5' RACE reads were re-called with MiXCR into one record per CDR3 protein. The repertoire includes fewer than 900,000 distinct CDR3 sequences, around 36% of them detected once, and about an eighth sits in the top ten. Only a few counts were recorded for this clonotype. Its antigen is as yet unknown. Study-level findings and limits: Naive CD4+ cell counts and diversity both ran higher in long-lived than in aged donors. Because donor CMV status was unknown, expanded clonotype changes were possibly confounded.

The CDR3 loop spans 12 amino acids. Germline V gene data show CDR1 as DFQATT and CDR2 as SNEGSKA (reference sequence). The V gene lost 6 bases and the J gene lost 7 bases, with 13 bases spanning the gap. Source material: blood. The rearrangement uses TRBV20-1 and TRBJ2-1; a weak D match, TRBD1 (7 bases). The receptor was isolated from a man younger than 35 in good health. CDR3 sequence reads: CSASRGENEQFF. In DNA, the CDR3 is TGCAGTGCCAGCAGGGGGGAGAATGAGCAGTTCTTC.